The 14 T cell receptor beta chains listed next were all sequenced from one sample in a study of T-cell memory formation after mild COVID-19. Via MiXCR, TCRdb re-called the 5' RACE reads, giving one row per CDR3 protein. The repertoire holds roughly 550,000 distinct CDR3 sequences, with about 20% as singletons. The source material was PBMCs or a T cell subset sorted from them (not recorded which). The receptors derive from an adult woman who had mild COVID-19 (a few samples of this study predate the infection). Cell type and time point are not known.

The CDR3, as DNA: TGTGCCAGCAGTTACGAACAGGGGGGTCCCTACGAGCAGTACTTC. Translation gives CASSYEQGGPYEQYF. The V and J genes are TRBV6-5 and TRBJ2-7, with 8 positions matching TRBD1. The trim removed 2 bases at V and 2 bases at J, leaving 5 bases unmatched. The CDR3 runs to 15 residues. Germline CDR1 MNHEY, CDR2 SVGAGI.

This clonotype was seen a few times. The chain uses TRBV11-2 and TRBJ2-1; TRBD1 or TRBD2 may be the D gene (5 bases each). Deletions cut 1 base from V and 1 base from J, with 23 bases between. The CDR3 has 20 residues. Germline-derived CDR1 and CDR2 are SGHAT and FQNNGV. CDR3 in amino acids: CASSLGSREKGRRSYNEQFF. The CDR3 coding sequence is TGTGCCAGCAGCTTAGGTTCCCGGGAAAAGGGGCGGCGGTCCTACAATGAGCAGTTCTTC.

The V call is TRBV2, the J call TRBJ1-1, with D hard to call. Trimming left V 4 bases short and J 7 bases short, with 7 bases between. The CDR3 has 11 amino acids. Per the germline V gene, CDR1 is SNHLY and CDR2 is FYNNEI. Written as DNA, the CDR3 is TGTGCCAGCAGTGGAACAGATGAAGCTTTCTTT. Translated: CASSGTDEAFF.

This clonotype appeared many times. The rearrangement uses TRBV20-1 and TRBJ1-6, with D maybe TRBD1 (5 bases). CDR3 length: 15 amino acids. The germline V and J ends were trimmed by 3 bases and 7 bases, with 16 bases remaining between them. Germline V gene sequence: CDR1 DFQATT, CDR2 SNEGSKA (reference sequence). The CDR3 DNA sequence: TGCAGTGCTAGGCTCTTCTCTGGGGACAATTCACCCCTCCACTTT. Its protein is CSARLFSGDNSPLHF.

This clonotype showed up just a few times. V and J are TRBV18 and TRBJ2-6; TRBD1 matches 10 bases. The V gene end was trimmed by 2 bases and the J gene end by 3 bases; junction bases not matched to a gene: 7. This CDR3 is 18 amino acids long. The germline V gene encodes CDR1 KGHSH and CDR2 LQKENI. The DNA of the CDR3 is TGTGCCAGCTCACCAATGGGACAGGGGATCTTTGGGGCCAACGTCCTGACTTTC. Its protein is CASSPMGQGIFGANVLTF.

The chain links TRBV12-3 or TRBV12-4 to TRBJ2-7; 12 nucleotides agree with TRBD2. CDR3 size: 16 residues. Trimming at V came to 6 bases and at J to 6 bases, leaving 12 bases not matched to a gene. As DNA, the CDR3 is TGTGCCAGCAGCCCTACCCCACTAGCGGGAGGTGGCGAGCAGTACTTC. Its translation: CASSPTPLAGGGEQYF.

This clonotype was counted only a few times. V is TRBV7-3 and J is TRBJ2-1; TRBD2 matches 8 bases. The length of the CDR3 is 17 residues. Germline CDR1 is SGHTA and CDR2 is FQGTGA. The trim removed 2 bases at V and 7 bases at J, leaving 13 bases unmatched. The CDR3 nucleotides are TGTGCCAGCAGCTTATTTGCTTCGGGACTAGAATTTAATGAGCAGTTCTTC. Protein sequence: CASSLFASGLEFNEQFF.

This clonotype was counted a few times. V usage is TRBV7-2 and J usage is TRBJ1-2, with D tentatively TRBD1 (5 bases). The germline V and J ends were trimmed by 4 bases and 7 bases, with 16 bases remaining between them. The CDR3 extends over 14 amino acids. The germline V gene has CDR1 SGHTA and CDR2 FQGNSA. As DNA, the CDR3 is TGTGCCAGCAGCTCATCAGGGTTAGTCGGTGGCTACACCTTC. Amino acids: CASSSSGLVGGYTF.

The V and J genes are TRBV12-3 or TRBV12-4 and TRBJ1-1; D is undetermined. The CDR3 contains 13 residues. With 6 bases removed from V and 8 bases from J, the gap between germline ends came to 16 bases. CDR3 in DNA: TGTGCCAGCAGGACGGCTGGCATTTCCGAAGCTTTCTTT. Translated, it gives CASRTAGISEAFF.

This chain uses TRBV18 with TRBJ2-5; perhaps TRBD1 as D (5 bases). The CDR3 loop spans 14 amino acids. Trimming cost V 2 bases and J 1 base, with 8 bases left between them. Germline V gene data show CDR1 as KGHSH and CDR2 as LQKENI. The CDR3 sequence: CASSPETVQETQYF. The CDR3 nucleotides read TGTGCCAGCTCACCAGAGACAGTCCAAGAGACCCAGTACTTC. The full variable domain, in which reference TRBV18 and TRBJ2-5 provide the parts outside the CDR3, is NAGVMQNPRHLVRRRGQEARLRCSPMKGHSHVYWYRQLPEEGLKFMVYLQKENIIDESGMPKERFSAEFPKEGPSILRIQQVVRGDSAAYFCASSPETVQETQYFGPGTRLLVL.

This clonotype occurred a few times. The J gene is TRBJ1-2, the V gene TRBV4-1; possible D gene TRBD1, 6 bases. The CDR3 sequence is 16 residues long. The germline V and J ends were trimmed by 0 bases and 4 bases, with 15 bases remaining between them. CDR1 is MGHRA, CDR2 YSYEKL, per germline. CDR3 amino acids: CASSQDRGGVAYGYTF. In DNA, the CDR3 is TGCGCCAGCAGCCAAGATCGGGGGGGCGTCGCCTATGGCTACACCTTC.

This chain uses TRBV12-3 or TRBV12-4 with TRBJ2-5, with 7 bases lining up with TRBD1. The ends lost 3 bases at V and 2 bases at J; junction bases unmatched: 6. CDR3 length: 15 residues. CDR3 DNA: TGTGCCAGCAGTTTTGTAGGGACAGCGCAAGAGACCCAGTACTTC. It codes for CASSFVGTAQETQYF.

This clonotype turned up a few times. The genes are TRBV15 and TRBJ1-1; no firm D call. This CDR3 spans 14 amino acids. V lost 0 bases to trimming and J lost 4 bases, with 9 bases between them. Germline-derived CDR1 and CDR2 are LNHNV and YYDKDF (reference sequence). The CDR3 reads CATSRDGPLTEAFF. The DNA for the CDR3 is TGTGCCACCAGCAGAGATGGACCCCTCACTGAAGCTTTCTTT.

The rearrangement links TRBV12-3 or TRBV12-4 to TRBJ2-1; no clear D gene. The CDR3 loop spans 12 amino acids. V dropped 1 base and J dropped 12 bases, with 10 bases sitting between them. The CDR3, as DNA: TGTGCCAGCAGTTTAGGACCCATGGGGCAGTTCTTC. This sequence encodes CASSLGPMGQFF.